The subject of this entry is one TCR beta chain. Clones were sequenced by immunoSEQ multiplex PCR, and TCRdb holds only the in-frame ones, with some missing. The sample contains approximately 1.1 million clones, around 78% of which appear only once. The data derive from a study of shared clonotypes between healthy human individuals. CD45RA+ naive and CD45RA-negative memory subsets were separated from CD4+ cells. Specimen: memory CD4+ T cells from PBMCs. Specified subset: CD45RA-negative fraction. This sequence was found in a man younger than 30 in good health. Some clones in this sample may be carry-over from other donors' samples.

CDR3 residues: CASSQPSGRGTKNIQYF. The DNA for the CDR3 is TGCGCCAGCAGCCAACCTAGCGGGAGGGGTACCAAAAACATTCAGTACTTC. This chain connects TRBV4-1 to TRBJ2-4; 12 bases are shared with TRBD2. Trimming cost V 2 bases and J 2 bases; bases outside gene matches: 4. This CDR3 contains 17 residues. Per the germline V gene, CDR1 is MGHRA and CDR2 is YSYEKL.